The clone carrying this TCR beta chain was seen only a few times. Its target is unknown. The data derive from a study of T cell repertoires in cytomegalovirus infection. Study information: Newly reported HLA-C-restricted and thoroughly characterized HLA-B-restricted CMV epitopes were employed.

Study conclusions and caveats: It was HLA-C-restricted CMV-specific TCR beta clonotypes that dominated the response ex vivo.

Germline CDR1 and CDR2: MDHEN and SYDVKM. The J segment lost 4 bases and the V segment lost 4 bases, leaving 9 bases of the junction unmatched. The CDR3 covers 17 residues. TCRdb used MiXCR to reprocess the reads, holding one entry per CDR3 protein. The sample has some 900,000 distinct CDR3 sequences; roughly 33% are singletons. This chain joins TRBV28 and TRBJ2-2; 10 bases map to TRBD1. Here the sequenced sample was cultured CD8+ T cells from PBMCs, taken from culture after CMV antigen stimulation. The clonotype was recovered from a human donor in good health (CMV status not recorded). Some clones in this sample may be carry-over from other donors' samples. DNA of the CDR3: TGTGCCAGCAGTTCTTTCCGGGACAGGGGTCCCACCGGGGAGCTGTTTTTT. Translation gives CASSSFRDRGPTGELFF.